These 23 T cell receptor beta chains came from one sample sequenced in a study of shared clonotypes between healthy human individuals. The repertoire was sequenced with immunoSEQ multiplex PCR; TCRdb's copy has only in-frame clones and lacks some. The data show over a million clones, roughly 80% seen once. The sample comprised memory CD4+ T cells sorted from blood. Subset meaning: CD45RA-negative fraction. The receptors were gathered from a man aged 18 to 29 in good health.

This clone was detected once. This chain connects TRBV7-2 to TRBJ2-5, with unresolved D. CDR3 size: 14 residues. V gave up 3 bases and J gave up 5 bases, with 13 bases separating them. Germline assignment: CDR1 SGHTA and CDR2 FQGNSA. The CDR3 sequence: CASSFAERRETQYF. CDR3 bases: TGTGCCAGCAGCTTTGCGGAGAGGCGGGAGACCCAGTACTTC. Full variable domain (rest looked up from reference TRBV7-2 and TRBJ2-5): GAGVSQSPSNKVTEKGKDVELRCDPISGHTALYWYRQSLGQGLEFLIYFQGNSAPDKSGLPSDRFSAERTGGSVSTLTIQRTQQEDSAVYLCASSFAERRETQYFGPGTRLLVL.

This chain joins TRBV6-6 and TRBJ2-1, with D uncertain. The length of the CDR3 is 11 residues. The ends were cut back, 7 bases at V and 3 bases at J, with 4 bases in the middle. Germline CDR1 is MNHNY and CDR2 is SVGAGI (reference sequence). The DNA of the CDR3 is TGTGCCAGCATGAACTACAATGAGCAGTTCTTC. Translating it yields CASMNYNEQFF.

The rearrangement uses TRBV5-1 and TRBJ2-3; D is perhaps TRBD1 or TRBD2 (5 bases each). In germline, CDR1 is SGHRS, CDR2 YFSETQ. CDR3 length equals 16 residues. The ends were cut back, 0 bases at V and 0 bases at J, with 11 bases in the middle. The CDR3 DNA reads TGCGCCAGCAGCTTGGAGGCCGGGGCCAGCACAGATACGCAGTATTTT. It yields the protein CASSLEAGASTDTQYF.

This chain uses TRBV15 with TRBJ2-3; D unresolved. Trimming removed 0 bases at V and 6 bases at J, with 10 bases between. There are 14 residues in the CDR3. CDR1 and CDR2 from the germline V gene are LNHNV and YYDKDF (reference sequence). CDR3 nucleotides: TGTGCCACCAGCAGAGATCGGGTTCCGGATACGCAGTATTTT. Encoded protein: CATSRDRVPDTQYF.

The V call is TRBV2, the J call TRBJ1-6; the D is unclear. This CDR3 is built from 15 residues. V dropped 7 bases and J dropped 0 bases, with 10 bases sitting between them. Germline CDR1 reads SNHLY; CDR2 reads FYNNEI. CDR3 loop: CASTDWGSYNSPLHF. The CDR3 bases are TGTGCCAGCACCGACTGGGGCTCCTATAATTCACCCCTCCACTTT.

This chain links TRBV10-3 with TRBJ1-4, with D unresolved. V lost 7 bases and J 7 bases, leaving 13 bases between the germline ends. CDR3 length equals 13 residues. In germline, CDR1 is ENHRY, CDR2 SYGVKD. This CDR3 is CAINGEMGEKLFF. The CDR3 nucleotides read TGTGCCATCAATGGGGAGATGGGTGAAAAACTGTTTTTT.

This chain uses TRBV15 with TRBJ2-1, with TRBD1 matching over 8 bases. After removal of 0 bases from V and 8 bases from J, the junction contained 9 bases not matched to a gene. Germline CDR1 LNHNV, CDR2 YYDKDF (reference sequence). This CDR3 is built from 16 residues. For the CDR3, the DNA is TGTGCCACCAGCAGAGATCAAGTCAGGGGGCGGGATGAGCAGTTCTTC. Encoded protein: CATSRDQVRGRDEQFF.

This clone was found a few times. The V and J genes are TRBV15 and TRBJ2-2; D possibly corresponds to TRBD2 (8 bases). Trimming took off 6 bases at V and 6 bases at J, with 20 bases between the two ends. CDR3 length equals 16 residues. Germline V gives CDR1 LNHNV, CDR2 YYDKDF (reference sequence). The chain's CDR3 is CATRDGRGLSAGELFF. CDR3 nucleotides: TGTGCCACCAGAGACGGGAGGGGGCTGTCGGCCGGGGAGCTGTTTTTT.

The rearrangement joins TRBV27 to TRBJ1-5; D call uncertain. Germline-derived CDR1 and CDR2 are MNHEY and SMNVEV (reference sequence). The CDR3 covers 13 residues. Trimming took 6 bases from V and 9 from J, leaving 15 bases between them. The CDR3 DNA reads TGTGCCAGCAGCCCGACAATTTCTTCGCCCCAGCATTTT. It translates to CASSPTISSPQHF.

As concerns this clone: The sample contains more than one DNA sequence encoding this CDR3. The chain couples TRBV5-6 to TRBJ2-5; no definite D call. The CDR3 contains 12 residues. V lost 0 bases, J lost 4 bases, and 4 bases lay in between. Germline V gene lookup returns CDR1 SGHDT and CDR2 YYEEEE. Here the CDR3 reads CASSLAGETQYF. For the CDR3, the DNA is TGTGCCAGCAGCTTGGCCGGAGAGACCCAGTACTTC.

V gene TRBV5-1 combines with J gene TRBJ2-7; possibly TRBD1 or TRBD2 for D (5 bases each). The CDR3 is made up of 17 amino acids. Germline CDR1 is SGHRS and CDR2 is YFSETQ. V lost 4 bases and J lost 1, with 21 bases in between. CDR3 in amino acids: CASSPYPGTQRSYEQYF. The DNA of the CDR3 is TGCGCCAGCAGCCCCTACCCCGGGACCCAAAGGTCCTACGAGCAGTACTTC.

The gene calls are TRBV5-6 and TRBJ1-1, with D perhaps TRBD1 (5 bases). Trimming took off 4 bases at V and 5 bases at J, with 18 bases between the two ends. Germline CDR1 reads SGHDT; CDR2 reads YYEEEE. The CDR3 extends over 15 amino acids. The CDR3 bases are TGTGCCAGCAGCGGGGCCGGGGGGACTGGGACTGAAGCTTTCTTT. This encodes CASSGAGGTGTEAFF. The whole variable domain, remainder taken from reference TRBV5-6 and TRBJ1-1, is DAGVTQSPTHLIKTRGQQVTLRCSPKSGHDTVSWYQQALGQGPQFIFQYYEEEERQRGNFPDRFSGHQFPNYSSELNVNALLLGDSALYLCASSGAGGTGTEAFFGQGTRLTVV.

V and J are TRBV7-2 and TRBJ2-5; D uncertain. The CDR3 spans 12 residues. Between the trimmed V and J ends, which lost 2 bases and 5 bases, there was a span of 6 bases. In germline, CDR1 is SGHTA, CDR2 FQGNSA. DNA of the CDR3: TGTGCCAGCAGCTTATCGTGGGAGACCCAGTACTTC. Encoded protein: CASSLSWETQYF.

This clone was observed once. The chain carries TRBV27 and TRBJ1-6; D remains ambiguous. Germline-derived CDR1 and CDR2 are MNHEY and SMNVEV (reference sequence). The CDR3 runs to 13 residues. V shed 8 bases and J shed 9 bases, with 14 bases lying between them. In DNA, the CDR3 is TGTGCCAGCGGTCAGCGGGCCAGTTCACCCCTCCACTTT. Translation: CASGQRASSPLHF.

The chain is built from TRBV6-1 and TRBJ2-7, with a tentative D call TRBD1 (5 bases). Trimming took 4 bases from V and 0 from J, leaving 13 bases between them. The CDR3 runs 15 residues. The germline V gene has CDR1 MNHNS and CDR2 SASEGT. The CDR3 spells CASSALGAPSYEQYF. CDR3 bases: TGTGCCAGCAGTGCCCTAGGGGCCCCCTCCTACGAGCAGTACTTC.

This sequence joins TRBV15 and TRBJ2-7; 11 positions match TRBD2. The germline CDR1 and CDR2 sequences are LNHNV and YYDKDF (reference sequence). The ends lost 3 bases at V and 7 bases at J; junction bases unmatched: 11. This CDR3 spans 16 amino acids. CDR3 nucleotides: TGTGCCACCAGCAGGCTAGCGGGAGGCTCGTCGTGGGAGCAGTACTTC. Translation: CATSRLAGGSSWEQYF.

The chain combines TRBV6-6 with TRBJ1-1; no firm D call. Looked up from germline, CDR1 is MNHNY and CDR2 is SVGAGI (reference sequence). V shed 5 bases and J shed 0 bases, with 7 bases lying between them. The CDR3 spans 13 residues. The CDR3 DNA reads TGTGCCAGCAGTCCCCGCATGAACACTGAAGCTTTCTTT. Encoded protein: CASSPRMNTEAFF.

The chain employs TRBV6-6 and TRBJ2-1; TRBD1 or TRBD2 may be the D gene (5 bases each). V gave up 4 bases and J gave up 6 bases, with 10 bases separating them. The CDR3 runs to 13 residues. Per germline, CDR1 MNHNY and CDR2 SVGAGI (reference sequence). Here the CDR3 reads CASSSGTPNEQFF. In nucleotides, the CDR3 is TGTGCCAGCAGTTCGGGGACCCCCAATGAGCAGTTCTTC.

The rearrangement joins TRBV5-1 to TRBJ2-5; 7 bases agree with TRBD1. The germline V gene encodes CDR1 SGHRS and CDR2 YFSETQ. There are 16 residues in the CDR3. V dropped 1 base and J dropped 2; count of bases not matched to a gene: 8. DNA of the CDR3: TGCGCCAGCAGCTTGACCGTGGGACAGCGACAAGAGACCCAGTACTTC. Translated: CASSLTVGQRQETQYF.

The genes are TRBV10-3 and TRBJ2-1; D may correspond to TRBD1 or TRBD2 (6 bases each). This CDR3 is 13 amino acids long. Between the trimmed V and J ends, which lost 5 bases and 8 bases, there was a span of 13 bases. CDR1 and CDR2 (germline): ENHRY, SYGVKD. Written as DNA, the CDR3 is TGTGCCATCAGTCAGCTGGGGGGCGATGAGCAGTTCTTC. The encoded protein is CAISQLGGDEQFF.

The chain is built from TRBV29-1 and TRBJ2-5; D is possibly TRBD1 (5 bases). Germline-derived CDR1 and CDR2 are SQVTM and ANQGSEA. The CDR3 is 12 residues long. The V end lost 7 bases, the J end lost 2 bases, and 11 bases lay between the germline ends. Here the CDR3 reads CSAETDQETQYF. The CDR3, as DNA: TGCAGCGCTGAGACAGATCAAGAGACCCAGTACTTC.

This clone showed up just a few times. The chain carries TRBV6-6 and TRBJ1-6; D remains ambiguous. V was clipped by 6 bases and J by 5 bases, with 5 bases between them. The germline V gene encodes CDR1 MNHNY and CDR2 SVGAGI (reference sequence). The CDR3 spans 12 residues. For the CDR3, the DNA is TGTGCCAGCAGAGATAATAATTCACCCCTCCACTTT. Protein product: CASRDNNSPLHF.

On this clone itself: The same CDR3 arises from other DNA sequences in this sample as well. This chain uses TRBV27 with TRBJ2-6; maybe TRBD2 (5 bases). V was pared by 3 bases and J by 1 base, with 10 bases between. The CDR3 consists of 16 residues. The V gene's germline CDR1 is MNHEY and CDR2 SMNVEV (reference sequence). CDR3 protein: CASSFGRISGANVLTF. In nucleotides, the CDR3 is TGTGCCAGCAGTTTTGGGAGAATATCTGGGGCCAACGTCCTGACTTTC.